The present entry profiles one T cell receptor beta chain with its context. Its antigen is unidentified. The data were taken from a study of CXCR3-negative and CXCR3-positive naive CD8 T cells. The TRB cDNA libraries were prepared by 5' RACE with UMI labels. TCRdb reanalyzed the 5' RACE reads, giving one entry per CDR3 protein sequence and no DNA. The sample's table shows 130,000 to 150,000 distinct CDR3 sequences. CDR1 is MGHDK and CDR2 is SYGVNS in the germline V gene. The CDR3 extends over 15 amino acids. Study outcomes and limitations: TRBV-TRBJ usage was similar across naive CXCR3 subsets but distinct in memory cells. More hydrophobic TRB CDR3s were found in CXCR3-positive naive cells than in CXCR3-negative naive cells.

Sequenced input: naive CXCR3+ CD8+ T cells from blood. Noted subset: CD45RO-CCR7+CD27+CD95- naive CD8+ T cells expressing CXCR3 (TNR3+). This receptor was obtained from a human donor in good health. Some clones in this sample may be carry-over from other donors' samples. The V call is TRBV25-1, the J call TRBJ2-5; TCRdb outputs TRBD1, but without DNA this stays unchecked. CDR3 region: CASSEWGRAQETQYF.